This T cell receptor beta chain was captured by sequencing in a study of shared clonotypes between healthy human individuals. Study-wide points: Only blood underwent sampling, and tissue repertoires likely differ. Researchers found naive subsets generally carried larger estimated richness than memory subsets.

The protocol was immunoSEQ multiplex PCR, while the TCRdb copy is restricted to in-frame clones and leaves out a portion. The table has about 380,000 clones, roughly 96% seen once; the top ten hold 0.32%. The CDR3 length is 14 residues. The trim removed 2 bases at V and 4 bases at J, leaving 0 bases unmatched. The germline gives CDR1 MNHEY, CDR2 SVGAGI. Together with CD45RO+ cells, CCR7-negative CD45RA+ TemRA cells were included in CD8 memory. On this clone: Its antigen is as yet unknown.

Material: memory CD8+ T cells sorted from blood. Subset meaning: CD45RO+ cells pooled with CCR7-negative TemRA cells. The TCR sequence derives from a man aged 25 to 40 in good health. This chain connects TRBV6-5 to TRBJ1-3; 9 bases are shared with TRBD1. The CDR3 here is CASSYGTGGNTIYF. In DNA form, the CDR3 reads TGTGCCAGCAGTTACGGGACAGGGGGAAACACCATATATTTT.